This T cell receptor beta chain appears in the sequencing data of a study of blood T cell repertoires in COVID-19. In the study overall: Italy, Spain and the United States were the sources of the convalescent and acute COVID-19 samples. From T cells, B-cell-depleted T cells, or PBMCs came the material, which was cDNA or gDNA.

The V segment lost 6 bases and the J segment 5 bases; nucleotides outside the gene matches: 10. This CDR3 spans 16 amino acids. Germline values: CDR1 SNHLY, CDR2 FYNNEI. Seattle's enrolled individuals joined amid active infection and were then monitored longitudinally. Assay used: immunoSEQ multiplex PCR; TCRdb lists only in-frame clones, some missing. Here the sample spans nearly 350,000 clones, more than 75% being singletons. The TCR originated in a woman between 45 and 60 years old with COVID-19, enrolled during active disease. The chain carries TRBV2 and TRBJ2-3; 11 nucleotides align to TRBD2. Sequencing input: peripheral blood. CDR3 sequence: CASSPGLAGGQDTQYF. The CDR3 nucleotides read TGTGCCAGCAGCCCAGGGTTAGCGGGAGGGCAAGATACGCAGTATTTT.